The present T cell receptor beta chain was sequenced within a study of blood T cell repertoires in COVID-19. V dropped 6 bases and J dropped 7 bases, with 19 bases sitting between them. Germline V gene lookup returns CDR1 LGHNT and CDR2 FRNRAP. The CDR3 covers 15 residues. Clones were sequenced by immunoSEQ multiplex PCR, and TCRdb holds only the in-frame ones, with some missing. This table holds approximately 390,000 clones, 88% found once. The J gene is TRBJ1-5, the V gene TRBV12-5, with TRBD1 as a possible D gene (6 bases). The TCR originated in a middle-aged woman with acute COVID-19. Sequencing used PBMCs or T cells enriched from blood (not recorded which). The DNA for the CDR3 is TGTGCTAGTGGCCACGGTACTGGGGGCGGACAGCCCCAGCATTTT. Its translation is CASGHGTGGGQPQHF.